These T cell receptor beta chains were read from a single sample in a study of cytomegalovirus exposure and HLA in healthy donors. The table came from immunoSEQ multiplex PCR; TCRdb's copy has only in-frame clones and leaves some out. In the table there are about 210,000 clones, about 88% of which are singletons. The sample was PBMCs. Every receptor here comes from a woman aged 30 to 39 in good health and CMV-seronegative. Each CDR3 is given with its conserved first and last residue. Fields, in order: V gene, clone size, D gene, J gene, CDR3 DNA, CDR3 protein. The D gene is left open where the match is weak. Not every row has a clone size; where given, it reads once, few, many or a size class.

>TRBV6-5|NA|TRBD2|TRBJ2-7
TGTGCCAGCAGTTTAGCGGGAGGACTGTACTACGAGCAGTACTTC
CASSLAGGLYYEQYF
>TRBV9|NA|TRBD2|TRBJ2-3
TGTGCCAGCAGCGGACAACTACTCACAGCGGGGGCCTTCGGCACAGATACGCAGTATTTT
CASSGQLLTAGAFGTDTQYF
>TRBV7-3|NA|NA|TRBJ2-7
TGTGCCAGCAGCCAAGCCCGGGGTGGCGAGCAGTACTTC
CASSQARGGEQYF
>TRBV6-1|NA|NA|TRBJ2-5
TGTGCCAGCAGTGTTAGATGGGAGACCCAGTACTTC
CASSVRWETQYF
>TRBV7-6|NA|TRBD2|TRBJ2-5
TGTGCCAGCAGCTTCGTAGCGGGAGGCCAAGAGACCCAGTACTTC
CASSFVAGGQETQYF
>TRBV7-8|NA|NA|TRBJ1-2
TGTGCCAGCAGCCCGCCCCGGGGGGTTAACTATGGCTACACCTTC
CASSPPRGVNYGYTF
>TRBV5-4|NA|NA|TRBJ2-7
TGTGCCAGCAGCAGGGGGGGACAGGACTACGAGCAGTACTTC
CASSRGGQDYEQYF
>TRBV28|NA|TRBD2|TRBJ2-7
TGTGCCAGTATACCCTTCCCGGGGGGAGCGGGAGAAATCGACGAGCAGTACTTC
CASIPFPGGAGEIDEQYF
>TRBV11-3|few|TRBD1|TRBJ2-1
TGTGCCAGCAGCCCCGGGACAGGGGCAGGCCATGAGCAGTTCTTC
CASSPGTGAGHEQFF
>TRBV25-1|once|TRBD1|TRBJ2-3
TGTGCCAGCAGTGAGGCAGGGGGAACAGATACGCAGTATTTT
CASSEAGGTDTQYF
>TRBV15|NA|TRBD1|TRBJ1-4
TGTGCCACCAGCAGGCTGACAGGGGAAGTTGAAAAACTGTTTTTT
CATSRLTGEVEKLFF
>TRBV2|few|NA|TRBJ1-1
TGTGCCAGCAGCTTTAGGAACACTGAAGCTTTCTTT
CASSFRNTEAFF
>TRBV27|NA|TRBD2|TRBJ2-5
TGTGCCAGCAGTATAAATAGCGGGGTTTCGGAGACCCAGTACTTC
CASSINSGVSETQYF
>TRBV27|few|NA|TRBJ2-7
TGTGCCAGCAGTCTCAGACAGGCCTACGAGCAGTACTTC
CASSLRQAYEQYF
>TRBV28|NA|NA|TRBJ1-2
TGTGCCAGCAGTTTTCATCCAGGGTTGAATGGCTACACCTTC
CASSFHPGLNGYTF
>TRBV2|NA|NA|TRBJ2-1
TGTGCCAGCAGTGGACCGGCCAGGGCCAATGAGCAGTTCTTC
CASSGPARANEQFF
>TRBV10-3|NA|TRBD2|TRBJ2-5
TGTGCCATCAGCTTCCAAGCGGGAACAGAGACCCAGTACTTC
CAISFQAGTETQYF
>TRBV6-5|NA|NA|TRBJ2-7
TGTGCCAGCAGCCCCCGGGGGATGAGCTCCTACGAGCAGTACTTC
CASSPRGMSSYEQYF
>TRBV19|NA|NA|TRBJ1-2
TGTGCCAGTAGTGCGCGCTTTAACTATGGCTACACCTTC
CASSARFNYGYTF
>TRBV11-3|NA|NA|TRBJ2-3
TGTGCCAGCAGCTTAGGGGCGGGAAGCACAGATACGCAGTATTTT
CASSLGAGSTDTQYF
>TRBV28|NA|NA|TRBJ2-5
TGTGCCAGCAGTTTATTCAAGGACAGTCAAGAGACCCAGTACTTC
CASSLFKDSQETQYF
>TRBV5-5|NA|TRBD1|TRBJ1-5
TGTGCCAGCAGCCAGGACAGGGGCGGGAATCAGCCCCAGCATTTT
CASSQDRGGNQPQHF
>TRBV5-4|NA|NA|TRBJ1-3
TGTGCCAGCAGCTTGGGACGGGGCTCTGGAAACACCATATATTTT
CASSLGRGSGNTIYF
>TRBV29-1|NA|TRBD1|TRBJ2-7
TGCAGCGTTGGCCGGGACAGGGGATATGACGAGCAGTACTTC
CSVGRDRGYDEQYF
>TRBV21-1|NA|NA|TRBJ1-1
TGTGCCAGCAGCAAAGGGGCTGGGGGGGCGGTAGGCACTGAAGCTTTCTTT
CASSKGAGGAVGTEAFF
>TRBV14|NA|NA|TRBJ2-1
TGTGCCAGCAGCCACTACGGGAGCCTAAGGAATGAGCAGTTCTTC
CASSHYGSLRNEQFF
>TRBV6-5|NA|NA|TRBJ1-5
TGTGCCAGCAGTTACGGGGGAGGGCCCCAGCATTTT
CASSYGGGPQHF
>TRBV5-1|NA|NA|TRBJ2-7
TGCGCCAGCAGCTTGGGGTCAGGTCCCTACGAGCAGTACTTC
CASSLGSGPYEQYF
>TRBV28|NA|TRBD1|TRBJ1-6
TGTGCCAGCAGGTCCGGGACAGGGTATTCACCCCTCCACTTT
CASRSGTGYSPLHF
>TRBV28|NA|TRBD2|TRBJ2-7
TGTGCCAGCGGGGGGGGGAGCTCCTACGAGCAGTACTTC
CASGGGSSYEQYF
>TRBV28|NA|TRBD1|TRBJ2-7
TGTGCCAGCAGAAATCCGACAGGGGGCCTCGACGAGCAGTACTTC
CASRNPTGGLDEQYF
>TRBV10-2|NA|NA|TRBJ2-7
TGCGCCAGCAGTGTTGGGCCGACCTACGAGCAGTACTTC
CASSVGPTYEQYF
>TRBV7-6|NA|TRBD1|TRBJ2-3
TGTGCCAGCAGCAAACAGGGACAGGGGGCTAGCACAGATACGCAGTATTTT
CASSKQGQGASTDTQYF
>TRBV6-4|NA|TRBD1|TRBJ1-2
TGTGCCAGCAGTCCGCGGACAGGGGGAGACTATGGCTACACCTTC
CASSPRTGGDYGYTF
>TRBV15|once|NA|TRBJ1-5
TGTGCCACCAGCCCAGGGACTCCAGCCCAGCATTTT
CATSPGTPAQHF
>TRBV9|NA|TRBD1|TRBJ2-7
TGTGCCAGCAGCGTAGAAGGGGGCGGATACGAGCAGTACTTC
CASSVEGGGYEQYF
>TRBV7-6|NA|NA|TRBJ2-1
TGTGCCAGCAGCTCCCCCGGACTTACGTACAATGAGCAGTTCTTC
CASSSPGLTYNEQFF
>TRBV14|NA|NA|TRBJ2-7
TGTGCCAGCAGCCAAGATTTATACGAGCAGTACTTC
CASSQDLYEQYF
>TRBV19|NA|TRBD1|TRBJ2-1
TGTGCCAGTGGAGGACAGGGGGCCGGTGAGCAGTTCTTC
CASGGQGAGEQFF